A selection of T cell receptor beta chains follows, all from one sample in a study of blood T cell repertoires in COVID-19. Profiling relied on immunoSEQ multiplex PCR, and the TCRdb table lists in-frame clones only, not all of them. The table shows approximately 230,000 clones, with about 86% occurring only once. The specimen was peripheral blood. Every receptor here comes from a man aged 80 or over with acute or convalescent COVID-19. Each CDR3 is given with its conserved first and last residue. Expanded clones get a size class; other rows say once, few or many, or leave the size out.

clone_size v_call cdr3_aa
NA TRBV30 CAWSHKQGLSNQPQHF
NA TRBV11-2 CASSLAGGRETQYF
NA TRBV27 CASGDRYTEAFF
NA TRBV21-1 CASSAAGGGYSNQPQHF
NA TRBV6-5 CASRLRDSYNSPLHF
NA TRBV18 CASSLSIRQGMISGNQPQHF
few TRBV10-3 CAISETGTEAFF
NA TRBV5-1 CASSLRGGAYEQYF
few TRBV2 CASSDEVTRNQPQHF
NA TRBV5-1 CASSSFDRGSGNTIYF
NA TRBV11-1 CASSPGGELFF
NA TRBV5-4 CASSLEREPRTEQFF
NA TRBV7-8 CASSPWTGAEKLFF
NA TRBV28 CASSSAGAWDTEAFF
NA TRBV5-1 CASSLRGGGPTDTQYF
NA TRBV30 CAWSAKRQGAEAFF
NA TRBV10-3 CATEDRGYYEQYF
NA TRBV30 CAWSGQGFSPLHF
NA TRBV28 CASSLNPRPQHF
NA TRBV21-1 CASTKRGTGCKSPAQHIRDTQYF
NA TRBV5-1 CASSWLQGASNEQFF
few TRBV5-1 CASSPGGRETEAFF
few TRBV5-1 CASSFPGSYEQYF
few TRBV5-1 CASGQGQDYGYTF
NA TRBV7-6 CASSLQNSRAYEQYF
NA TRBV19 CASSTGHGTSAPYEQYF
NA TRBV5-4 CASSRLAGGTGNTIYF
NA TRBV19 CASSIILSHRGTEAFF
NA TRBV5-1 CASSFLTGGYNEQFF
once TRBV5-1 CASGDTGGAMPLHF
NA TRBV5-1 CASSFDLSASYNEQFF
once TRBV18 CASSPTLAGGSYNEQFF
NA TRBV19 CASRGKRGPNSPLHF
NA TRBV30 CAWSPGTGGHQPQHF
few TRBV6-2/TRBV6-3 CASSRAYRVHGYTF
NA TRBV9 CASSAGLAASTDTQYF
NA TRBV15 CATSRERGSTNEKLFF